The source of this T cell receptor (beta chain) is a study of cytomegalovirus exposure and HLA in healthy donors. Notes on the study in general: In a later analysis, approximately 15,000 TCR beta sequences were associated with HLA alleles at 0.05 false discovery rate.

The PCR contained 60 Vbeta and 13 Jbeta primers. The repertoire was sequenced with immunoSEQ multiplex PCR; TCRdb's copy has only in-frame clones and lacks some. Found here are about 200,000 clones, around 85% of them singletons; the top ten hold about 1.7%. With regard to this clone: What it binds is not known.

Germline-derived CDR1 and CDR2 are SGHDT and YYEEEE. Trimming removed 4 bases from V and 4 bases from J, with 8 bases in between. The CDR3 runs 12 residues. The chain employs TRBV5-6 and TRBJ2-5, with D hard to call. Sequencing was performed on PBMCs. The source is a middle-aged man in good health and CMV-seronegative. The CDR3 here is CASSLNAETQYF. Here the CDR3 DNA reads TGTGCCAGCAGCCTAAACGCAGAGACCCAGTACTTC.